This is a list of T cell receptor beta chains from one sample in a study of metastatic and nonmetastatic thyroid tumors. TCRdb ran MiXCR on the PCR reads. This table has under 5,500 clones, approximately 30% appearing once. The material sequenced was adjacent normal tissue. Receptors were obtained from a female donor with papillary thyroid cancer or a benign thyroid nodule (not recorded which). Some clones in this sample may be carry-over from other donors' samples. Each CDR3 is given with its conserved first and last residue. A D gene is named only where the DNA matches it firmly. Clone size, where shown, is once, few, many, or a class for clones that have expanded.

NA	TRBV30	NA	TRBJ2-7	TGTGCCTGGAGTAGTACTACCGGCGAGCAGTACTTC	CAWSSTTGEQYF
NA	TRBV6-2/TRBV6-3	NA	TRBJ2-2	TGTGCCAGCAGTATCAGACAGACCACCGGGGAGCTGTTTTTT	CASSIRQTTGELFF
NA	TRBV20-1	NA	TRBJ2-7	TGCAGTGCCCGAGGAGCTTTTCTCGAGCAGTACTTC	CSARGAFLEQYF
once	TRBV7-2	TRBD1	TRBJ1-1	TGTGCCAGTGGGGGGAGACAGGGGAGGGTATTTGAAGCTTTCTTT	CASGGRQGRVFEAFF
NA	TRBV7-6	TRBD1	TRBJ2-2	TGTGCCAGCAGCTTAGGACAGGGAAACACCGGGGAGCTGTTTTTT	CASSLGQGNTGELFF
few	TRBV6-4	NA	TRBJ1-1	NA	CASSVGGGNTESFF
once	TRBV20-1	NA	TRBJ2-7	TGCAGTGCCAATACTGACTCCTACGAGCAGTACTTC	CSANTDSYEQYF
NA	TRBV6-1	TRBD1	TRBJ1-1	TGTGCCAGCAGAGAATCGGGACAGGGGTTCTCGACCACTGAAGCTTTCTTT	CASRESGQGFSTTEAFF
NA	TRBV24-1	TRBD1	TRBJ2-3	TGTGCCACCAGTGATGCAAGGACAGGGTTTTTAGATACGCAGTATTTT	CATSDARTGFLDTQYF
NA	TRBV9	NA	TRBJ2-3	TGTGCCAGCAGCGTAGCTGGGAAAGATACGCAGTATTTT	CASSVAGKDTQYF
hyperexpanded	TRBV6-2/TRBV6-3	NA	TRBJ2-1	TGTGCCAGCAGTGCTAGCAGCTCCTACAATGAGCAGTTCTTC	CASSASSSYNEQFF
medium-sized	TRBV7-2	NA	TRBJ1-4	TGTGCCAGCAGCTTTGCAGGGGTGGAAAAACTGTTTTTT	CASSFAGVEKLFF
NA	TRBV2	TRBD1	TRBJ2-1	TGTGCCAGCAGCGGGGGACAGGGCTACAATGAGCAGTTCTTC	CASSGGQGYNEQFF
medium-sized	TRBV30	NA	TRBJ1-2	TGTGCCTGGAGTGGAACCGGACAGTCTAACTATGGCTACACCTTC	CAWSGTGQSNYGYTF
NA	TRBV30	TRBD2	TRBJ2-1	TGTGCCTGGGATAGACTAGCGGGAGGGGAACAGTTCTTC	CAWDRLAGGEQFF
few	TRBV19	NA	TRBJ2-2	TGTGCCATTAGTGATACAGGGCCCGGGGATCTGTTTTTT	CAISDTGPGDLFF
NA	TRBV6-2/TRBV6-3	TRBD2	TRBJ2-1	TGTGCCAGCAGTTATCGACTAGCGGGAGGTAATGAGCAGTTCTTC	CASSYRLAGGNEQFF
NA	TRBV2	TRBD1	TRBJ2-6	TGTGTCAGCTCCCGGTCGGGGACAGTATACTCTGGGGCCAACGTCCTGACTTTC	CVSSRSGTVYSGANVLTF
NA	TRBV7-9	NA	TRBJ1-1	TGTGCCAGCAGCTGGGGACCTCAGAACACTGAAGCTTTCTTT	CASSWGPQNTEAFF
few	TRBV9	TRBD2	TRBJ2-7	TGTGCCAGCAGCGCGGGGGGTGTGGCCGAGCAGTACTTC	CASSAGGVAEQYF
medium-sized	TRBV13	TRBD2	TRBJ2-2	TGTGCCAGCAGCTTAACTAGCGGGGGAAAAACCGGGGAGCTGTTTTTT	CASSLTSGGKTGELFF
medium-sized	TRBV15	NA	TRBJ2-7	TGTGCCACCAGCAGAGATTTGGGATTCATGGCCGAGCAGTACTTC	CATSRDLGFMAEQYF
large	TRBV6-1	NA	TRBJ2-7	TGTGCCAGCAGCATGGGGGCGGGAGATACCTACGAGCAGTACTTC	CASSMGAGDTYEQYF
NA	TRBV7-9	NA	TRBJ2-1	TGTGCCATGTCGAGCTCCTGCAATGAGCAGTTCTTC	CAMSSSCNEQFF
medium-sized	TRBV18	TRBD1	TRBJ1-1	TGTGCCAGCTCACCACCGGGACAGGGGACGAACACTGAAGCTTTCTTT	CASSPPGQGTNTEAFF
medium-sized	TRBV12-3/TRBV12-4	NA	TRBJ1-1	TGTGCCAGCAGTTCCTTCGGGGGAAACACTGAAGCTTTCTTT	CASSSFGGNTEAFF
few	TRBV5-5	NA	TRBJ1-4	TGTGCCAGCAGCTTGGTAGAGACAACTAATGAAAAACTGTTTTTT	CASSLVETTNEKLFF
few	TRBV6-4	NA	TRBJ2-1	TGTGCCAGCAGTAAATGGGGGCAGGGAGGGGGCAATGAGCAGTTCTTC	CASSKWGQGGGNEQFF